This entry describes one TCR beta chain. This clone was counted between two and nine times. Its antigen is unknown. Nothing much larger sits one base from this clone, and base qualities are not available. The sample comes from a study of blood T cell repertoires in COVID-19 (dated by TCRdb to about 2020). For the wider study: Collaborator samples came from the United States, Italy and Spain and covered acute and convalescent phases of COVID-19. The material from the prospective study consisted of cDNA or gDNA derived from T cells, B-cell-depleted T cells, or PBMCs. Subjects who had been exposed to COVID-19, were actively infected with it, or had recovered from it provided the deeply sampled blood TCRbeta repertoires that made up the dataset. A freely available public database, intended as a resource for researchers studying the immune response to SARS-CoV-2, is where the repertoires were released. Samples were obtained from the ongoing ImmuneRACE study (first 160 participants) and from 1,254 subjects provided by 6 global collaborators. A de-identified subject ID, COVID-19 status, age in years and sex were almost always included in the sample metadata. Where available, HLA class I and class II types were taken from metadata supplied by the sample provider and were not determined by assay-based typing.

One collaborating source in Seattle enrolled patients while the patients were actively infected and followed the patients over time throughout the course of disease. Collaborating institutions collected whole blood in K2EDTA tubes following their own protocols. For TCRbeta analysis, collaborator samples were shipped as frozen whole blood, as isolated PBMCs, or as DNA extracted from either sample type. V is pared back by 4 bases and J by 14 bases, with 24 bases lying between the germline termini. Sequences SGHVS (CDR1) and FQNEAQ (CDR2) are obtained from the germline V gene. Inclusive of the bounding cysteine and phenylalanine, the CDR3 is 16 residues long. Of all the DNA, just the CDR3 is kept, 48 bases in frame from base 1. TCRbeta CDR3 regions were amplified from genomic DNA using the immunoSEQ Assay, a bias-controlled multiplex PCR. Under the source paper's analysis protocol: Nucleated cell counts per sample were estimated from amplification of reference gene primers within the assay. To quantify the absolute abundance of each unique TCRbeta CDR3 rearrangement, sequence reads were collapsed and filtered. For each sample, productive Simpson clonality was calculated as the square root of Simpson's diversity index across productive rearrangements. TCRdb mirrors the immuneACCESS table, restricted to in-frame sequences. Some clones are absent from its copies; in checked studies, under half trace to an unresolved V gene, and the reason for the others is unknown. The V and J calls and the clone size are those of that table, but D and trimming were determined from the DNA. The sample table records about 370,000 clones; around 89% of these occur just once. Around 3% of the sample is held by the ten biggest clonotypes.

Broad study findings and their caveats: The quantity of clinical and demographic metadata differed by source and by participant and was supplied without curation.

The sample was peripheral blood. This receptor chain uses TRBV7-8 and TRBJ1-6; the D gene remains uncertain. The origin of this receptor is a woman in her thirties with COVID-19, enrolled during active disease. The nucleotide sequence reads as follows: TGTGCCAGCAGCTCCTCGAGGGTCTCCCGTGGATTCACCCTCCACTTT. It codes for CASSSSRVSRGFTLHF. Supplemented by the reference TRBV7-8 and TRBJ1-6 proteins around the CDR3, the complete variable domain is GAGVSQSPRYKVAKRGQDVALRCDPISGHVSLFWYQQALGQGPEFLTYFQNEAQLDKSGLPSDRFFAERPEGSVSTLKIQRTQQEDSAVYLCASSSSRVSRGFTLHFGNGTRLTVT.